The T cell receptor beta chain described here comes from a study of OX40 agonist ivuxolimab in advanced cancers. Study summary: Earlier treatment with anti-PD-1, anti-PD-L1 or anti-CTLA-4 was permitted, and about 40% had received some.

TCRdb's copy holds only in-frame clones and misses some; the assay was immunoSEQ multiplex PCR. The data show tens of thousands of clones, with approximately 84% seen just once and 17% held by the top ten. The CDR3 covers 14 residues. The germline gives CDR1 SNHLY, CDR2 FYNNEI. Deletions cut 6 bases from V and 6 bases from J, with 17 bases between. The sample here was CD4+ or CD8+ T cells sorted from blood, taken in a trial of the OX40 agonist ivuxolimab. This TCR was recovered from an adult with an advanced solid tumor such as melanoma, head and neck, liver or kidney cancer. The V gene is TRBV2, the J gene TRBJ1-2; D remains ambiguous. CDR3 sequence (DNA): TGTGCCAGCAGCAGGACGGACCCCACCCATGGCTACACCTTC. Protein sequence: CASSRTDPTHGYTF.